The rows below give T cell receptor beta chains drawn from one sample of a study of blood T cell repertoires in COVID-19. The data were produced by immunoSEQ multiplex PCR, yet TCRdb's version contains in-frame clones alone and is incomplete. The sample shows 180,000 or so clones, around 88% of them seen only once. Specimen: peripheral blood. These receptors all come from a woman aged 25 to 45 with acute or convalescent COVID-19. Each CDR3 is given with its conserved first and last residue. The order of the fields is clone size, D gene, J gene, V gene, CDR3 DNA, CDR3 protein. D genes are given only for firm matches. The listing skips clone size in some rows; elsewhere it reads once, few, many or a size class.

- | - | TRBJ2-1 | TRBV28 | TGTGCCAGCAGAAGCGCTAGCACGGGGAGGGGGGATGAGCAGTTCTTC | CASRSASTGRGDEQFF
- | - | TRBJ2-3 | TRBV6-5 | TGTGCCAGCGGTCGGGGTGGAGATACGCAGTATTTT | CASGRGGDTQYF
- | - | TRBJ2-5 | TRBV28 | TGTGCCAGCACCTCGATGGGAGGTTCTCGGGAGACCCAGTACTTC | CASTSMGGSRETQYF
- | - | TRBJ2-4 | TRBV19 | TGTGCCAGTAGTATAGAAGCAACCTATGATCAGTACTTC | CASSIEATYDQYF
once | - | TRBJ2-1 | TRBV4-2 | TGTGCCAGCAGCCAAGATGGGGCCCACAATGAGCAGTTCTTC | CASSQDGAHNEQFF
once | - | TRBJ1-1 | TRBV10-2 | TGCGCCAGCAGTGGACAGATGAACACTGAAGCTTTCTTT | CASSGQMNTEAFF
- | - | TRBJ2-7 | TRBV7-8 | TGTGCCAGCAGCTTTCTAGCGCAACCCTACGAGCAGTACTTC | CASSFLAQPYEQYF
- | TRBD1 | TRBJ2-7 | TRBV10-1 | TGCGCCAGCAGTGACACCGACAGGGACGAGCAGTACTTC | CASSDTDRDEQYF
many | TRBD2 | TRBJ2-1 | TRBV28 | TGTGCCAGCATCTCTGGAATTCAGCGGGAGAGCCCGTTCTTC | CASISGIQRESPFF
- | - | TRBJ2-1 | TRBV7-2 | TGTGCCAGCAGCTTAGCGGGCAGGGGCGTAAGGTTCTTC | CASSLAGRGVRFF
- | - | TRBJ1-4 | TRBV4-1 | TGCGCCAGCAGCCAAGATCAACGAAGACAGACTAATGAAAAACTGTTTTTT | CASSQDQRRQTNEKLFF
- | TRBD1 | TRBJ1-2 | TRBV29-1 | TGCAGCGTCCGAAAGGGGGTCAACCGGGACAGTGGAATACTCACTAACTATGGCTACACCTTC | CSVRKGVNRDSGILTNYGYTF
- | - | TRBJ1-2 | TRBV6-5 | TGTGCCAGCAGTTACCCCGGTCACGGCTACACCTTC | CASSYPGHGYTF
few | TRBD1 | TRBJ1-2 | TRBV29-1 | TGCAGCGTTGAAGCGGGTGGGGGACAGTCTAACTATGGCTACACCTTC | CSVEAGGGQSNYGYTF
- | - | TRBJ2-3 | TRBV23-1 | TGCGCCTCAAAGCCGGCAGGGCTAAACACAGATACGCAGTATTTT | CASKPAGLNTDTQYF
- | TRBD1 | TRBJ2-3 | TRBV6-6 | TGTGCCAGCAGTCCCAACAGGGGCAAAGATACGCAGTATTTT | CASSPNRGKDTQYF
- | TRBD2 | TRBJ2-2 | TRBV4-1 | TGCGCCAGCAGCCAAGACGGCGGGAGAAATTCCGGGGAGCTGTTTTTT | CASSQDGGRNSGELFF
- | TRBD1 | TRBJ2-3 | TRBV28 | TGTGCCAGCAGTCCGACAGGGCGCACAGATACGCAGTATTTT | CASSPTGRTDTQYF
- | TRBD2 | TRBJ2-7 | TRBV30 | TGTGCCTGGAGGATAGCGGGAGGGCCGGGGGAGCAGTACTTC | CAWRIAGGPGEQYF
once | - | TRBJ2-5 | TRBV5-1 | TGCGCCAGCAGCGAGATAGCTTCGGCGGAGACCCAGTACTTC | CASSEIASAETQYF
- | - | TRBJ2-3 | TRBV29-1 | TGCAGCGTTGGAGAGGGCCGCACAGATACGCAGTATTTT | CSVGEGRTDTQYF
- | - | TRBJ2-5 | TRBV7-2 | TGTGCCAGCAGCTTAGCGGGGAGTAGGGAGACCCAGTACTTC | CASSLAGSRETQYF
- | TRBD1 | TRBJ1-5 | TRBV27 | TGTGCCAGCCGCGGACAGGGACGAAATCAGCCCCAGCATTTT | CASRGQGRNQPQHF
once | - | TRBJ2-3 | TRBV4-2 | TGTGCCAGCAGCCAAGAGCGGGTCCACTTCAGGCAGTATTTT | CASSQERVHFRQYF
- | TRBD2 | TRBJ2-2 | TRBV7-9 | TGTGCCAGCAGCCCGCCGGGACTAGCGGGAGTCAGCGGGGAGCTGTTTTTT | CASSPPGLAGVSGELFF
- | - | TRBJ2-1 | TRBV29-1 | TGCAGCGTTGCTGGAGCTCTCGAGCAGTTCTTC | CSVAGALEQFF
- | TRBD2 | TRBJ2-1 | TRBV9 | TGTGCCAGCAGCTCGGGACTAGCGGGCGGTTACAATGAGCAGTTCTTC | CASSSGLAGGYNEQFF